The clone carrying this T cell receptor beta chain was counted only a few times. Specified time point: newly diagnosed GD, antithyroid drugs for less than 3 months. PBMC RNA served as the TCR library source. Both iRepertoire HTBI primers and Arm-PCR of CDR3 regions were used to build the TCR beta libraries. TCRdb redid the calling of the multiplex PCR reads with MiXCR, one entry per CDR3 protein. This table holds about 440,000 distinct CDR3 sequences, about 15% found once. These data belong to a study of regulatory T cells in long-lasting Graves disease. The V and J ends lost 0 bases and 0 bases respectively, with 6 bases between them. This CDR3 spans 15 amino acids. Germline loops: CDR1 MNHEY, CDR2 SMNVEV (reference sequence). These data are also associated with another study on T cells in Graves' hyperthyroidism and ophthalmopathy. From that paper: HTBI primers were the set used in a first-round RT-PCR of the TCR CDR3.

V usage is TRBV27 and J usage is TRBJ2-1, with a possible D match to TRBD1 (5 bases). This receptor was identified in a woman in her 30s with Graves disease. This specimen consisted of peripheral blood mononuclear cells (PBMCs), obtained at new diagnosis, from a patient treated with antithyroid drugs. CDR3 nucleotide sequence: TGTGCCAGCAGTTTATCGCAGGGCTCCTACAATGAGCAGTTCTTC. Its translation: CASSLSQGSYNEQFF.